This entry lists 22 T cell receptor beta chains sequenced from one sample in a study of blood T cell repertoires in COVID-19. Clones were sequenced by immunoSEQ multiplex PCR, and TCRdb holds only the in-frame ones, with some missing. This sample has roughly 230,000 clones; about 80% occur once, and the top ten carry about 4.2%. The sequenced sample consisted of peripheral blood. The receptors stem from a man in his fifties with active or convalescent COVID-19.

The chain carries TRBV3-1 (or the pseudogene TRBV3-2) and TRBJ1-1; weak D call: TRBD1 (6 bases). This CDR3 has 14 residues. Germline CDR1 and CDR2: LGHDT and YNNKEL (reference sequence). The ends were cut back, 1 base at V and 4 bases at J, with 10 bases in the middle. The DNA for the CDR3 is TGTGCCAGCAGCCAAGGACAGGCGGTCACTGAAGCTTTCTTT. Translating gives CASSQGQAVTEAFF.

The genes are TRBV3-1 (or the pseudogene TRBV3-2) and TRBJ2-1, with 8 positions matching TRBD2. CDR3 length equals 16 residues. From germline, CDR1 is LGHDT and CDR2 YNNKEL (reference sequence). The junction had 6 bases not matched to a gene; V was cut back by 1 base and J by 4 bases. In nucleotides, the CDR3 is TGTGCCAGCAGCCAAGGGGGGCTAGCGGGTTACAATGAGCAGTTCTTC. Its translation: CASSQGGLAGYNEQFF.

The CDR3 loop reads CASSSGTGAHGYTF. CDR3 in DNA: TGTGCCAGCAGCTCCGGTACAGGGGCCCATGGCTACACCTTC. The V gene is TRBV14, the J gene TRBJ1-2; TRBD1 matches at 7 bases. The J segment lost 6 bases and the V segment lost 5 bases, leaving 9 bases of the junction unmatched. The CDR3 runs to 14 residues. Germline V CDR1 and CDR2: SGHDN, FVKESK.

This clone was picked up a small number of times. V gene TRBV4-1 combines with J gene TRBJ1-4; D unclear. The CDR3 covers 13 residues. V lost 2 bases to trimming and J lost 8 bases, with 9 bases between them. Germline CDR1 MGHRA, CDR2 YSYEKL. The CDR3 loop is CASSQITSEKLFF. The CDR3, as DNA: TGCGCCAGCAGCCAAATCACATCGGAAAAACTGTTTTTT.

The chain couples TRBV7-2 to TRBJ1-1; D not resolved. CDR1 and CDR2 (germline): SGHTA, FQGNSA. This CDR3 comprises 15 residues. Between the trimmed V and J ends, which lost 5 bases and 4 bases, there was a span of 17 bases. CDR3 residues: CASSTRLGEATEAFF. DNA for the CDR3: TGTGCCAGCAGCACAAGGCTTGGGGAGGCCACTGAAGCTTTCTTT.

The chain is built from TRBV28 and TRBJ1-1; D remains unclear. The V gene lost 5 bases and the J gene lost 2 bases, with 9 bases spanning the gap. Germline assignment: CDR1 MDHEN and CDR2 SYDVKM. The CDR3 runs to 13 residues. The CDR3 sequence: CASSPPHNTEAFF. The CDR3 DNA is TGTGCCAGCAGTCCTCCACATAACACTGAAGCTTTCTTT.

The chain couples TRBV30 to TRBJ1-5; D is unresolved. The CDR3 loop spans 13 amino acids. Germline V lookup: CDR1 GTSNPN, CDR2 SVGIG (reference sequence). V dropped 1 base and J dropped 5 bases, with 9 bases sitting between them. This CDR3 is CAWSEREYQPQHF. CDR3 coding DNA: TGTGCCTGGAGTGAGAGGGAATATCAGCCCCAGCATTTT.

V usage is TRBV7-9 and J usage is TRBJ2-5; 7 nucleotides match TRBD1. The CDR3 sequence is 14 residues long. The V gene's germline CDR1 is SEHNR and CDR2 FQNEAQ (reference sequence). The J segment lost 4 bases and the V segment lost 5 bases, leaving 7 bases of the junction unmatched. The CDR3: CASSQTGSGETQYF. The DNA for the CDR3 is TGTGCCAGCAGCCAGACAGGGTCCGGAGAGACCCAGTACTTC. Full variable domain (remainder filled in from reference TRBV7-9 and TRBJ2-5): DTGVSQNPRHKITKRGQNVTFRCDPISEHNRLYWYRQTLGQGPEFLTYFQNEAQLEKSRLLSDRFSAERPKGSFSTLEIQRTEQGDSAMYLCASSQTGSGETQYFGPGTRLLVL.

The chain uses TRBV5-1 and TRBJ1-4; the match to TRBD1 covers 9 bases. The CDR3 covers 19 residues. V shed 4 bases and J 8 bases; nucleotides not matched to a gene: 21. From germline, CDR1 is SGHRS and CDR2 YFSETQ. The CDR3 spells CASSRFPGTGSIQEEKLFF. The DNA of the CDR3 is TGCGCCAGCAGCAGATTTCCCGGGACAGGGTCCATACAAGAGGAAAAACTGTTTTTT.

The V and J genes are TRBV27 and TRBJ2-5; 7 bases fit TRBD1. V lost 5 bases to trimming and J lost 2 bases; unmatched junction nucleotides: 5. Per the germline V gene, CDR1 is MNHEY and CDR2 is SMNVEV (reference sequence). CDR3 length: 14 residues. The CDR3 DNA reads TGTGCCAGCAGTAAGGGGGCTGGGCAAGAGACCCAGTACTTC. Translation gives CASSKGAGQETQYF.

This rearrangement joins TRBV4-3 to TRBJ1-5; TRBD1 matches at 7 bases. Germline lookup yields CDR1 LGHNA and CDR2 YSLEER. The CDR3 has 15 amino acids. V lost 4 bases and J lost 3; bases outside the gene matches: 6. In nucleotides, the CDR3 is TGCGCCAGCAGCCGCCAGACAGGGATCAATCAGCCCCAGCATTTT. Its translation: CASSRQTGINQPQHF.

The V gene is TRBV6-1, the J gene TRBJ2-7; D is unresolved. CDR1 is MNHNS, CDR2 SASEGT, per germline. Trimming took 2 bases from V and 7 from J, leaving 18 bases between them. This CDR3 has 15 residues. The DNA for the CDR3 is TGTGCCAGCAGTGAAATGTCAGGCGCCAATCGGGAGCAGTACTTC. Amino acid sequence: CASSEMSGANREQYF.

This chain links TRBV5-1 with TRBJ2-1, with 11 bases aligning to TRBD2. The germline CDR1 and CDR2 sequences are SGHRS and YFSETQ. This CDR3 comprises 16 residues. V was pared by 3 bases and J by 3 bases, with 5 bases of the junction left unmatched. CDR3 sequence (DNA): TGCGCCAGCAGCTATATTAGCGGGGGGGACTACAATGAGCAGTTCTTC. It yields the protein CASSYISGGDYNEQFF.

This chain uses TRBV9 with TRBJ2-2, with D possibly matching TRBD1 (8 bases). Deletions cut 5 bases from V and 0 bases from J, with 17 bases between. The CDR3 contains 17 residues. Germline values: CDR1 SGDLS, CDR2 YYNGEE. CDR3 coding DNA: TGTGCCAGCAGTTACAGGGGGGGCCTCTCGAACACCGGGGAGCTGTTTTTT. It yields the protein CASSYRGGLSNTGELFF.

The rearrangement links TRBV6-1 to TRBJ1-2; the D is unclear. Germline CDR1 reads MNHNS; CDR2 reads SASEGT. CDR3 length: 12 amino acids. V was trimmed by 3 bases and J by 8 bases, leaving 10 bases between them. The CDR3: CASSDAGEGYTF. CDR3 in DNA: TGTGCCAGCAGTGATGCAGGCGAGGGCTACACCTTC.

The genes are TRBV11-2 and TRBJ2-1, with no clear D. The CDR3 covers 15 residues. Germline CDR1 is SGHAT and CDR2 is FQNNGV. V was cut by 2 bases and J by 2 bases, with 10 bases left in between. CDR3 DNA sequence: TGTGCCAGCAGCTTATTACAGAGACCCTACAATGAGCAGTTCTTC. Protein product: CASSLLQRPYNEQFF.

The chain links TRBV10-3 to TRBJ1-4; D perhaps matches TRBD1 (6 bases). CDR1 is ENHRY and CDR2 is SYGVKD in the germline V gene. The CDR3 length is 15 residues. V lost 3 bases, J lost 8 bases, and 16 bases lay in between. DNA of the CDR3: TGTGCCATCAGTGAACGGGCAGGGGTGGAGGAAAAACTGTTTTTT. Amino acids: CAISERAGVEEKLFF.

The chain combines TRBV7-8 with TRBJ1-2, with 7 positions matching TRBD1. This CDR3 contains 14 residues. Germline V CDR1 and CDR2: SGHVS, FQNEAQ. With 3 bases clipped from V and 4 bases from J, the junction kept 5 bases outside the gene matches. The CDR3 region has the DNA TGTGCCAGCAGCTTGCGGACAGGAGGCTATGGCTACACCTTC. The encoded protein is CASSLRTGGYGYTF.

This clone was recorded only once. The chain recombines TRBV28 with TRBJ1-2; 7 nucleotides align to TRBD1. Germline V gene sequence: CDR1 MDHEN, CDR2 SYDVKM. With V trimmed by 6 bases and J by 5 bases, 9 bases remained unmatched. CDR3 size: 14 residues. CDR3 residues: CASSPETGRYGYTF. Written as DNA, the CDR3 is TGTGCCAGCAGCCCGGAGACAGGGCGGTATGGCTACACCTTC.

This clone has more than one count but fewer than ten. CDR3 DNA: TGTGCCAGCAGTTACTCCCGCGACACACAGCCCTATGGCTACACCTTC. Encoded protein: CASSYSRDTQPYGYTF. The rearrangement joins TRBV6-6 to TRBJ1-2, with unresolved D. This CDR3 comprises 16 residues. Germline values: CDR1 MNHNY, CDR2 SVGAGI (reference sequence). Trimming removed 0 bases at V and 4 bases at J, with 15 bases between.

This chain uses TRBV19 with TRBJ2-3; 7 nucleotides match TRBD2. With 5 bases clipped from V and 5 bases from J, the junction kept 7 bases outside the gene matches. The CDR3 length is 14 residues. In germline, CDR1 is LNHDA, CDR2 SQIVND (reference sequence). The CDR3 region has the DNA TGTGCCAGTAGTCTGACTAGCTCCATAGATACGCAGTATTTT. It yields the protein CASSLTSSIDTQYF. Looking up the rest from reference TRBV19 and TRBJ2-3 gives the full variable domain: DGGITQSPKYLFRKEGQNVTLSCEQNLNHDAMYWYRQDPGQGLRLIYYSQIVNDFQKGDIAEGYSVSREKKESFPLTVTSAQKNPTAFYLCASSLTSSIDTQYFGPGTRLTVL.

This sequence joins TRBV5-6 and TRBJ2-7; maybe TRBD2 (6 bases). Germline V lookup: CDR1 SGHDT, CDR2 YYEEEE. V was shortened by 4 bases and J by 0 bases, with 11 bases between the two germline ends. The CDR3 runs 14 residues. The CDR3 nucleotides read TGTGCCAGCAGCCCTGGGGGGAACTCCTACGAGCAGTACTTC. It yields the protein CASSPGGNSYEQYF. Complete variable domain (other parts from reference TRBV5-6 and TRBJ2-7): DAGVTQSPTHLIKTRGQQVTLRCSPKSGHDTVSWYQQALGQGPQFIFQYYEEEERQRGNFPDRFSGHQFPNYSSELNVNALLLGDSALYLCASSPGGNSYEQYFGPGTRLTVT.